This T cell receptor beta chain was sequenced during a study of T cells in localized non-small cell lung cancer. The study, taken as a whole, reports: Analysis by sequencing included only one tumor region, so heterogeneity remains possible. A median of approximately 60 of the top 100 tumor clones appeared in adjacent lung, which was paired and uninvolved. Clonality of T cells reached its maximum in uninvolved adjacent lung, surpassing tumor.

To note about this clone: Antigen unknown.

Trimming pared 1 base from V and 4 bases from J, leaving 7 bases between. CDR1 is SGHVS, CDR2 FNYEAQ, per germline. The CDR3 has 13 residues. Only in-frame clones appear in the TCRdb table, and some are missing; sequencing was by immunoSEQ multiplex PCR. The sample holds roughly 35,000 clones, 88% seen once. The material was peripheral blood, obtained before any cancer treatment. The V and J genes are TRBV7-6 and TRBJ1-2; no clear D gene. The clonotype comes from a woman aged 35-75 years with stage I lung adenocarcinoma. The CDR3 nucleotides are TGTGCCAGCAGCTTAGGGCAGCGCTATGGCTACACCTTC. It yields the protein CASSLGQRYGYTF.